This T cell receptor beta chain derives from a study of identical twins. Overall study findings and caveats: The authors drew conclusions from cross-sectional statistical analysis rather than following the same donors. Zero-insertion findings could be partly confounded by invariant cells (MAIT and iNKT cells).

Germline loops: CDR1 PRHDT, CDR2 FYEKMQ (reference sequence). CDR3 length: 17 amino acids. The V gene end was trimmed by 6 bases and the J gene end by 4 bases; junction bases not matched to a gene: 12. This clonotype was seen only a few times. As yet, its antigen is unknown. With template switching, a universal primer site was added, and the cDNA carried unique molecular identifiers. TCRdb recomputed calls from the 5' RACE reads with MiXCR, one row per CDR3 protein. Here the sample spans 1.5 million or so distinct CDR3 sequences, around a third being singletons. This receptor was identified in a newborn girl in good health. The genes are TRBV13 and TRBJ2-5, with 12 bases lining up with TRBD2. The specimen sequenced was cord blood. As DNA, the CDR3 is TGTGCCAGCAGTTCCCGACTAGCGGGGGTGAACGGAGAGACCCAGTACTTC. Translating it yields CASSSRLAGVNGETQYF.